The TCR beta chain described here comes from a study of spatial heterogeneity in lung cancer. About the research overall: Beta-chain sequences consistently outnumbered alpha-chain sequences in detection. The average count in raw reads for each unique TCR and UMI combination exceeded 8.5 appearances. General study points: Tumor TCRs that were ubiquitous and expanded showed up in blood more at resection than follow-up.

As for this clonotype: Its antigen is unknown.

V shed 0 bases and J shed 8 bases, with 9 bases lying between them. This CDR3 comprises 13 residues. CDR1 is SGDLS and CDR2 is YYNGEE in the germline V gene. Documented time point: sample taken at primary tumor resection. Unsorted whole RNA from tumor, nontumor lung or frozen PBMC underwent sequencing. The donors comprised approximately 75 untreated early-stage non-small cell lung cancer patients. TCRdb called the 5' RACE reads again in MiXCR, with one record for every CDR3 protein. The sample yields about 4,000 distinct CDR3 sequences, about 17% seen once. The input for sequencing was PBMCs, taken at surgery. The receptor was derived from a male donor with early-stage non-small cell lung cancer. This sequence joins TRBV9 and TRBJ2-1, with D perhaps given as TRBD1 or TRBD2 (6 bases each). CDR3: CASSVEGGYEQFF. In DNA, the CDR3 is TGTGCCAGCAGCGTAGAGGGGGGATATGAGCAGTTCTTC.